These 21 T cell receptor beta chains came from one sample sequenced in a study of human T cells and chemical hapten exposure. Each CDR3 protein is one row after TCRdb ran MiXCR on the RACE reads. The table lists 350,000 to 400,000 distinct CDR3 sequences, around 6% of them singletons. Time point described: patch test 2, 6 weeks after DPC sensitization. The treatment: therapeutic diphenylcyclopropenone sensitization with weekly scalp DPC. The sequenced sample was whole blood, obtained in connection with sensitization to the hapten diphenylcyclopropenone (DPC). These receptors were taken from a young woman with alopecia areata. Some clones in this sample may be carry-over from other donors' samples.

There are a few counts of this clonotype. The J gene is TRBJ1-2, the V gene TRBV28, with D uncertain. Deletions cut 8 bases from V and 4 bases from J, with 14 bases between. Germline V gives CDR1 MDHEN, CDR2 SYDVKM. The CDR3 consists of 13 residues. In DNA, the CDR3 is TGTGCCAGCCATGCCACGTACGGCTATGGCTACACCTTC. Amino acids: CASHATYGYGYTF.

This clonotype was recorded many times. The rearrangement uses TRBV4-2 and TRBJ1-4; TRBD1 is a possible D gene (6 bases). The CDR3 covers 17 residues. The V and J ends lost 0 bases and 0 bases respectively, with 11 bases between them. In germline, CDR1 is LGHNA, CDR2 YNFKEQ. The CDR3: CASSQDGQTATNEKLFF. The DNA for the CDR3 is TGTGCCAGCAGCCAAGATGGACAGACTGCAACTAATGAAAAACTGTTTTTT.

This clonotype was seen many times. This rearrangement joins TRBV24-1 to TRBJ1-3; TRBD1 might be the D (5 bases). The CDR3 covers 16 residues. V lost 9 bases, J lost 2 bases, and 19 bases lay in between. CDR1 is KGHDR, CDR2 SFDVKD, per germline. The CDR3 coding sequence is TGTGCCACCCGGGGTAGCAGGGACCCTGCTGGAAACACCATATATTTT. The encoded protein is CATRGSRDPAGNTIYF.

The CDR3 bases are TGTGCCAGCAGCCTAGACAGGGGTTTAAATGAAAAACTGTTTTTT. The encoded protein is CASSLDRGLNEKLFF. The chain combines TRBV12-3 or TRBV12-4 with TRBJ1-4, with 8 bases identical to TRBD1. V was pared by 6 bases and J by 5 bases, with 8 bases of the junction left unmatched. The CDR3 contains 15 residues.

This clonotype has ten or more counts. The rearrangement links TRBV5-1 to TRBJ1-1; D uncertain. From germline, CDR1 is SGHRS and CDR2 YFSETQ. This CDR3 region has 14 residues. V was cut by 0 bases and J by 2 bases, with 8 bases left in between. CDR3 in amino acids: CASSLESINTEAFF. As DNA, the CDR3 is TGCGCCAGCAGCTTGGAAAGCATCAACACTGAAGCTTTCTTT. Variable domain in full (rest from reference TRBV5-1 and TRBJ1-1): KAGVTQTPRYLIKTRGQQVTLSCSPISGHRSVSWYQQTPGQGLQFLFEYFSETQRNKGNFPGRFSGRQFSNSRSEMNVSTLELGDSALYLCASSLESINTEAFFGQGTRLTVV.

This clonotype was seen repeatedly, ten times or more. CDR3 sequence reads: CSVRDSNYGYTF. In DNA form, the CDR3 reads TGCAGCGTTAGAGACAGTAACTATGGCTACACCTTC. This rearrangement joins TRBV29-1 to TRBJ1-2, with D possibly matching TRBD1 (5 bases). CDR1 is SQVTM, CDR2 ANQGSEA, per germline. The CDR3 spans 12 residues. V was trimmed by 5 bases and J by 1 base, leaving 8 bases between them.

In its sample, this clonotype was seen a few times. The rearrangement uses TRBV29-1 and TRBJ2-7; 8 nucleotides align to TRBD1. J was trimmed by 6 bases and V by 7 bases; bases with no gene match: 11. Germline CDR1 SQVTM, CDR2 ANQGSEA. This CDR3 comprises 13 residues. As DNA, the CDR3 is TGCAGCGCAAACCCCGGACAGGGACGCGAGCAGTACTTC. It yields the protein CSANPGQGREQYF.

As for this clonotype: At one of its ends the junction is not consistent with the germline gene, which may arise from a read error. The chain uses TRBV7-7 and TRBJ2-1; no definite D call. Germline assignment: CDR1 SSHAT and CDR2 FNYEAQ (reference sequence). The CDR3 loop spans 13 amino acids. In DNA form, the CDR3 reads TGTGCTAGCAGCTTGACCCAGGCCAATGAGCAGTTCTTC. It is translated as CASSLTQANEQFF.

Many counts were recorded for this clonotype. The chain recombines TRBV20-1 with TRBJ2-3, with 7 positions matching TRBD1. CDR3 size: 12 residues. Germline-derived CDR1 and CDR2 are DFQATT and SNEGSKA (reference sequence). V shed 4 bases, J shed 4 bases, and the junction held 2 bases outside the gene matches. CDR3 protein: CSANRGPDTQYF. Here the CDR3 DNA reads TGCAGTGCTAACAGGGGACCAGATACGCAGTATTTT.

This clonotype was seen ten or more times. The chain joins TRBV7-2 to TRBJ1-4; unclear D gene. V was cut by 1 base and J by 5 bases, with 11 bases left in between. The CDR3 spans 15 residues. Per germline, CDR1 SGHTA and CDR2 FQGNSA. CDR3 bases: TGTGCCAGCAGCTTAGATAGGCAGAGGAATGAAAAACTGTTTTTT. Translated: CASSLDRQRNEKLFF.

This clonotype appeared many times. The chain has TRBV3-1 and TRBJ1-2; 7 positions agree with TRBD1. The CDR3 spans 13 residues. CDR1 and CDR2 (germline): LGHDT, YNNKEL (reference sequence). V shed 6 bases and J 7 bases; nucleotides not matched to a gene: 8. CDR3 amino acids: CASSQRGLVGYTF. The CDR3 DNA follows: TGTGCCAGCAGTCAGAGGGGGCTGGTTGGCTACACCTTC.

This clonotype was counted ten times or more. The J gene is TRBJ1-5, the V gene TRBV6-1; TRBD1 agrees at 10 bases. This CDR3 comprises 19 residues. The germline V gene encodes CDR1 MNHNS and CDR2 SASEGT. V gave up 6 bases and J gave up 1 base; unmatched junction bases: 15. CDR3 nucleotide sequence: TGTGCCAGCAGGCCCACATCGGGACAGGGGCCCCTCAGCAATCAGCCCCAGCATTTT. It translates to CASRPTSGQGPLSNQPQHF.

Many counts were recorded for this clonotype. The rearrangement joins TRBV12-3 or TRBV12-4 to TRBJ1-6; no reliable D call. CDR3 size: 14 residues. V gave up 4 bases and J gave up 9 bases, with 13 bases separating them. CDR3: CASSSTPGRSPLHF. CDR3 sequence (DNA): TGTGCCAGCAGTTCAACCCCAGGACGTTCACCCCTCCACTTT.

This clonotype showed up many times. The rearrangement joins TRBV6-5 to TRBJ1-6, with D perhaps TRBD1 (5 bases). This CDR3 spans 15 amino acids. Deletions cut 7 bases from V and 4 bases from J, with 14 bases between. The germline CDR1 and CDR2 sequences are MNHEY and SVGAGI. CDR3 residues: CASTLDSPYNSPLHF. Written as DNA, the CDR3 is TGTGCCAGCACCCTCGACAGTCCGTATAATTCACCCCTCCACTTT.

The chain combines TRBV6-4 with TRBJ2-1, with 8 bases that match TRBD2. This CDR3 contains 15 residues. Trimming removed 5 bases from V and 7 bases from J; junction bases left unmatched: 10. The germline V gene has CDR1 MRHNA and CDR2 SNTAGT. CDR3 in amino acids: CASSRSGGTPNEQFF. The CDR3 DNA sequence: TGTGCCAGCAGTCGCTCGGGGGGGACCCCGAATGAGCAGTTCTTC.

The chain links TRBV12-3 or TRBV12-4 to TRBJ1-2; weak D call: TRBD1 (5 bases). The CDR3 loop spans 14 amino acids. Trimming removed 6 bases from V and 3 bases from J, with 14 bases in between. The CDR3 bases are TGTGCCAGCAGGGCCAGAGGGGCTGACTATGGCTACACCTTC. Translating gives CASRARGADYGYTF.

This clonotype showed up just a few times. J is TRBJ1-2 and V is TRBV20-1; TRBD1 is a possible D gene (6 bases). With 0 bases removed from V and 5 bases from J, the gap between germline ends came to 10 bases. In germline, CDR1 is DFQATT, CDR2 SNEGSKA (reference sequence). The CDR3 sequence is 13 residues long. The CDR3 loop reads CSARDSGQYGYTF. The CDR3 DNA sequence: TGCAGTGCTAGAGATTCTGGACAGTATGGCTACACCTTC.

This clonotype was recorded many times. The chain couples TRBV20-1 to TRBJ2-1; D is possibly TRBD1 (6 bases). Trimming took 4 bases from V and 3 from J, leaving 19 bases between them. CDR3 length equals 16 residues. Germline V gene lookup returns CDR1 DFQATT and CDR2 SNEGSKA (reference sequence). CDR3 loop: CSATTTRRGSYNEQFF. The CDR3 DNA is TGCAGTGCTACTACTACAAGAAGGGGGAGCTACAATGAGCAGTTCTTC.

This clonotype appeared a few times. The chain carries TRBV7-2 and TRBJ1-5; no definite D call. The length of the CDR3 is 13 residues. The germline V gene encodes CDR1 SGHTA and CDR2 FQGNSA. Trimming cost V 1 base and J 6 bases, with 7 bases left between them. For the CDR3, the DNA is TGTGCCAGCAGCTTAGGCGCCCTTCAGCCCCAGCATTTT. Translated: CASSLGALQPQHF.

The chain recombines TRBV5-1 with TRBJ1-3, with D uncertain. Germline V gives CDR1 SGHRS, CDR2 YFSETQ. Deletions cut 3 bases from V and 2 bases from J, with 15 bases between. This CDR3 is 16 amino acids long. CDR3 bases: TGCGCCAGCAGCTCCGGGGTGGGGTTGGCTGGAAACACCATATATTTT. Encoded protein: CASSSGVGLAGNTIYF.

In this sample, this clonotype turned up many times. This chain joins TRBV3-1 and TRBJ2-3; D unclear. This CDR3 spans 13 amino acids. The V end was cut by 4 bases, the J end by 4 bases, with 9 bases between. CDR1 and CDR2 (germline): LGHDT, YNNKEL (reference sequence). Written as DNA, the CDR3 is TGTGCCAGCAGCCCGTTTTCCGCAGATACGCAGTATTTT. Encoded protein: CASSPFSADTQYF.